This is a list of T cell receptor beta chains from one sample in a study of cytomegalovirus exposure and HLA in healthy donors. The assay was immunoSEQ multiplex PCR, and TCRdb's table has in-frame clones only and misses some. The sample carries around 140,000 clones, approximately 73% recorded once. The sample comprised PBMCs. All receptors derive from a young woman in good health and CMV-seronegative. CDR3s include the opening cysteine and the closing phenylalanine or tryptophan. Each record gives: J gene, D gene, clone size, V gene, CDR3 DNA, CDR3 protein. A D gene is named only where the DNA matches it firmly. A row's size may be missing; if present it is once, few, many or a size class.

>TRBJ1-1|-|-|TRBV6-5
TGTGCCAGCAGCCCCGGAGACAGGTTCACCGAAGCTTTCTTT
CASSPGDRFTEAFF
>TRBJ2-1|TRBD2|-|TRBV7-2
TGTGCCAGCAGCTTAGCTGGGCGACTAGCGGGAGAGGAGCAGTTCTTC
CASSLAGRLAGEEQFF
>TRBJ2-3|-|-|TRBV6-1
TGTGCCAGCGGGGGGGACAGGTTAAATACGCAGTATTTT
CASGGDRLNTQYF
>TRBJ1-2|TRBD1|-|TRBV7-2
TGTGCCAGCAGCTTAGAGGACAGGGGGTTTGGCTACACCTTC
CASSLEDRGFGYTF
>TRBJ2-7|-|-|TRBV4-1
TGCGCCAGCAGCCAAGAGAGTGTCATTCCGTCCGAGCAGTACTTC
CASSQESVIPSEQYF
>TRBJ2-1|-|-|TRBV10-3
TGTGCCATCAGTGAGTCGTTTGGACAGAACAATGAGCAGTTCTTC
CAISESFGQNNEQFF
>TRBJ2-2|TRBD2|-|TRBV6-5
TGTGCCAGCAGCTACCGGAGCGGGAGTACCGGCGGGGAGCTGTTTTTT
CASSYRSGSTGGELFF
>TRBJ1-3|-|few|TRBV27
TGTGCCAGCAGCGTTAATTTTTCTCCTGGAAACACCATATATTTT
CASSVNFSPGNTIYF
>TRBJ1-1|-|once|TRBV25-1
TGTGCCAGCAGTCGTTCACAGGGTTTCACTGAAGCTTTCTTT
CASSRSQGFTEAFF
>TRBJ2-3|-|-|TRBV13
TGTGCCAGCAGCCTCAGGATTAGCACAGATACGCAGTATTTT
CASSLRISTDTQYF
>TRBJ1-1|TRBD1|-|TRBV19
TGTGCCAGCTACACAGGGGATCGTGGTGAAGCTTTCTTT
CASYTGDRGEAFF
>TRBJ2-5|-|few|TRBV14
TGTGCCAGCAGCCGAGGACAGTTTGTTGGCGAGACCCAGTACTTC
CASSRGQFVGETQYF
>TRBJ2-2|-|few|TRBV7-2
TGTGCCAGCAGCGACTTCTTAGTCACCGGGGAGCTGTTTTTT
CASSDFLVTGELFF
>TRBJ2-7|-|-|TRBV6-6
TGTGCCAGCAGCGGATCCGGGACTCCCATCTCCTACGAGCAGTACTTC
CASSGSGTPISYEQYF
>TRBJ1-3|-|-|TRBV9
TGTGCCAGCAGCCCAGGGAAGGGGCCGAGCTCTGGAAACACCATATATTTT
CASSPGKGPSSGNTIYF
>TRBJ1-5|TRBD1|-|TRBV11-2
TGTGCCAGCAGCTCCCGTCCAGGGGGGACTCAGCCCCAGCATTTT
CASSSRPGGTQPQHF
>TRBJ1-2|TRBD1|-|TRBV2
TGTGCCAGCAGTGCACGGACAGGGGCCTTAAACTATGGCTACACCTTC
CASSARTGALNYGYTF
>TRBJ2-3|TRBD2|-|TRBV27
TGTGCCAGCAGTTCCTCCCGGGGGGAGATTAGCACAGATACGCAGTATTTT
CASSSSRGEISTDTQYF
>TRBJ2-1|TRBD2|-|TRBV7-2
TGTGCCAGCAGGTTTGGGACTAGTCGGCAGTTCTTC
CASRFGTSRQFF
>TRBJ1-5|-|-|TRBV7-6
TGTGCCAGCAGCTCTCTGGAGGGTCAGCCCCAGCATTTT
CASSSLEGQPQHF
>TRBJ1-1|-|-|TRBV28
TGTGCCAGCAGTTTCCCAAACAGGGTGGGAGCTTTCTTT
CASSFPNRVGAFF
>TRBJ1-1|-|-|TRBV2
TGTGCCAGCCCCAAGAACACTGAAGCTTTCTTT
CASPKNTEAFF